This TCR beta chain was captured by sequencing in a study of shared clonotypes between healthy human individuals. Study-wide context: Sampling drew on donors who were two women and three men aged 18 to 49.

The table came from immunoSEQ multiplex PCR; TCRdb's copy has only in-frame clones and leaves some out. The sample has roughly 1.5 million clones, 95% to 99% seen once. Trimming stripped 3 bases from V and 4 bases from J, with 9 bases between. The CDR3 extends over 13 amino acids. Germline lookup yields CDR1 KGHSH and CDR2 LQKENI. Overall study results and limits: Compared with clonotypes that all four donors shared, non-shared clonotypes had lower generation probabilities.

Remarks on this clone: Its antigen is currently unknown.

The sequencing sample was made of naive CD4+ T cells sorted from blood. Documented subset: CD45RA+ positively selected. The TCR was taken from a man aged 30-40 years in good health. The chain combines TRBV18 with TRBJ2-5; possibly TRBD2 for D (5 bases). CDR3 nucleotides: TGTGCCAGCTCACCCACCGCGGGAGAGACCCAGTACTTC. This sequence encodes CASSPTAGETQYF.